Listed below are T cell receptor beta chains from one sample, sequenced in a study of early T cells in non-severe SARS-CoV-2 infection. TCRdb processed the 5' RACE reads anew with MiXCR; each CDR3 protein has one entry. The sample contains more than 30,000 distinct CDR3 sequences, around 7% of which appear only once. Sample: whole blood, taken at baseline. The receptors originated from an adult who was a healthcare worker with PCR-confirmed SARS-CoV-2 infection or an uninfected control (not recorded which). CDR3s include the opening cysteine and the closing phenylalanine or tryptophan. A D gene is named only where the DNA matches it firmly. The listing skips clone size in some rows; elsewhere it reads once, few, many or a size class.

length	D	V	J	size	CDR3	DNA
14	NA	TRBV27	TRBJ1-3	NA	CASSLGGFGNTIYF	TGTGCCAGCAGTTTAGGGGGGTTCGGAAACACCATATATTTT
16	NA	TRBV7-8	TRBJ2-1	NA	CASSALRSEAYNEQFF	TGTGCCAGCAGCGCCCTCCGGAGCGAAGCCTACAATGAGCAGTTCTTC
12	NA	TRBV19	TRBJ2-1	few	CASSSGVHEQFF	TGTGCCAGTAGTAGCGGGGTCCATGAGCAGTTCTTC
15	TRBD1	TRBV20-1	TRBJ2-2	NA	CSARAGTVNTGELFF	TGCAGTGCTAGAGCCGGGACAGTTAACACCGGGGAGCTGTTTTTT
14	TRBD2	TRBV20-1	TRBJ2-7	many	CSAKTSGITYEQYF	TGCAGTGCCAAGACTAGCGGGATAACCTACGAGCAGTACTTC
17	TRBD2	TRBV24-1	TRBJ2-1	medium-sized	CATSDLGTSGKYNEQFF	TGTGCCACCAGTGATTTGGGGACTAGCGGGAAGTACAATGAGCAGTTCTTC
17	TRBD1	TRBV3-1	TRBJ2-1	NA	CASSQDTGVASSNEQFF	TGTGCCAGCAGCCAAGATACAGGGGTGGCCTCGTCCAATGAGCAGTTCTTC
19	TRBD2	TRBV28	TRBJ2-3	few	CASKPLRLARRPGADTQYF	TGTGCCAGCAAGCCCCTCCGACTAGCGCGGAGGCCTGGGGCAGATACGCAGTATTTT
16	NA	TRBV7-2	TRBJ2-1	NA	CASSFSPGGLHNEQFF	TGTGCCAGCAGCTTTAGTCCTGGGGGACTTCACAATGAGCAGTTCTTC
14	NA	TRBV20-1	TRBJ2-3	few	CSARGSGGTDTQYF	TGCAGTGCTAGAGGTTCCGGGGGCACAGATACGCAGTATTTT
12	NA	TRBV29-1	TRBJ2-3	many	CSVQGGGDTQYF	TGCAGCGTCCAGGGAGGAGGTGATACGCAGTATTTT
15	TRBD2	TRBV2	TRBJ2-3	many	CASSGLEREAHTQYF	TGTGCCAGCAGTGGGCTGGAGCGGGAGGCGCATACGCAGTATTTT
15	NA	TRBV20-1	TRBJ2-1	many	CSAKVRDMDYNEQFF	TGCAGTGCTAAGGTCCGGGACATGGACTACAATGAGCAGTTCTTC
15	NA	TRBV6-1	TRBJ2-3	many	CASSDLSVSTDTQYF	TGTGCCAGCAGTGATTTATCCGTTAGCACAGATACGCAGTATTTT
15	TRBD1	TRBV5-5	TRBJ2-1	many	CASSWDSGLYNEQFF	TGTGCCAGCAGCTGGGACAGTGGCCTTTACAATGAGCAGTTCTTC
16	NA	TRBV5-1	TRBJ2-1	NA	CASSLEGFRSYNEQFF	TGCGCCAGCAGCTTGGAGGGTTTTCGCTCCTACAATGAGCAGTTCTTC
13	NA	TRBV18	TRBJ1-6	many	CASSPNRDSPLHF	TGTGCCAGCTCACCAAACAGGGATTCACCCCTCCACTTT
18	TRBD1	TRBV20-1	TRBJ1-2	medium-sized	CSARWGTRTGGRDYGYTF	TGCAGTGCTAGATGGGGGACCCGAACAGGGGGCCGGGACTATGGCTACACCTTC
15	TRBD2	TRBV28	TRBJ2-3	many	CASSPLAGGPDTQYF	TGTGCCAGCAGTCCTCTAGCGGGAGGGCCAGATACGCAGTATTTT
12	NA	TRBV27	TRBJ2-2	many	CASSLKSGELFF	TGTGCCAGCAGTCTTAAATCCGGGGAGCTGTTTTTT
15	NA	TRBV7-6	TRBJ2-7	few	CASSSPPGGSYEQYF	TGTGCCAGCAGCTCCCCCCCCGGCGGGTCCTACGAGCAGTACTTC
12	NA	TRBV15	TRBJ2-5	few	CATSKVSRTQYF	TGTGCCACCAGCAAGGTATCTCGGACCCAGTACTTC
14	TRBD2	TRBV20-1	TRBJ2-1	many	CSARGIAGYNEQFF	TGCAGTGCTAGAGGGATAGCGGGATACAATGAGCAGTTCTTC
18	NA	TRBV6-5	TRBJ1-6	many	CASSYSVPGTPNNSPLHF	TGTGCCAGCAGTTACTCAGTCCCCGGGACACCGAATAATTCACCCCTCCACTTT
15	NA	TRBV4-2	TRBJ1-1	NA	CASSQGVPGSTEAFF	TGTGCCAGCAGTCAAGGGGTGCCTGGTTCCACTGAAGCTTTCTTT
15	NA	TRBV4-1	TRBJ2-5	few	CASSPMGLQQETQYF	TGCGCCAGCAGCCCGATGGGACTGCAACAAGAGACCCAGTACTTC
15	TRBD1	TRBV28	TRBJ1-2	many	CASTQADRTNYGYTF	TGTGCCAGCACCCAAGCGGACAGGACCAACTATGGCTACACCTTC
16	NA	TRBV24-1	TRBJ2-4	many	CATSDLQGGTKNIQYF	TGTGCCACCAGTGATTTGCAGGGGGGGACCAAAAACATTCAGTACTTC
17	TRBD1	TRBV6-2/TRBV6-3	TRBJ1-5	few	CASRRGPRGLSNQPQHF	TGTGCCAGCAGACGAGGCCCCAGGGGGCTTAGCAATCAGCCCCAGCATTTT
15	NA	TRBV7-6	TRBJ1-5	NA	CVSSTETGFNQPQHF	TGTGTCAGCAGCACAGAGACAGGCTTCAATCAGCCCCAGCATTTT
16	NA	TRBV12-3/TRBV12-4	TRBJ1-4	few	CASSPRRAATNEKLFF	TGTGCCAGCAGCCCTCGGAGGGCTGCAACTAATGAAAAACTGTTTTTT
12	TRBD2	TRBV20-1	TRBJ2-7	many	CSAISGSYEQYF	TGCAGTGCCATTAGCGGGAGCTACGAGCAGTACTTC
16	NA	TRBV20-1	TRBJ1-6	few	CSASLRVQKDNSPLHF	TGCAGTGCTAGTCTGAGAGTGCAGAAGGATAATTCACCCCTCCACTTT
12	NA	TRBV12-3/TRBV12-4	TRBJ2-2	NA	CASSWRIGELFF	TGTGCCAGCAGTTGGAGGATCGGGGAGCTGTTTTTT
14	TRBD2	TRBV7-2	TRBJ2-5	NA	CASSPLAGAGTQYF	TGTGCCAGCAGCCCACTAGCGGGAGCGGGGACCCAGTACTTC
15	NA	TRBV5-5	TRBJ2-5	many	CASSLPTGQQETQYF	TGTGCCAGCAGCTTGCCGACAGGTCAGCAAGAGACCCAGTACTTC
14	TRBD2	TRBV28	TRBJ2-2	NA	CATRTSGGTGELFF	TGTGCCACCCGGACTAGCGGTGGGACCGGGGAGCTGTTTTTT
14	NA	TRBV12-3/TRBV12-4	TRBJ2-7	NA	CASSSSRGRGEQYF	TGTGCCAGCTCCTCCTCCCGGGGGCGAGGCGAGCAGTACTTC
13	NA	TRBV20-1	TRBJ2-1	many	CSVETGVGNEQFF	TGCAGTGTAGAGACGGGAGTCGGAAATGAGCAGTTCTTC
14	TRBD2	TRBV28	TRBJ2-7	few	CASSPGLGSYEQYF	TGTGCCAGCAGCCCGGGACTAGGATCCTACGAGCAGTACTTC
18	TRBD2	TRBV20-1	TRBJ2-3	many	CSATRLAGALIDTDTQYF	TGCAGTGCTACGAGACTAGCGGGGGCCTTGATTGACACAGATACGCAGTATTTT
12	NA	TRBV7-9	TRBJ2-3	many	CASRRAVDTQYF	TGTGCCAGCAGGAGGGCCGTAGATACGCAGTATTTT
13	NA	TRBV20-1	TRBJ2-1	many	CSARTYSGNEQFF	TGCAGTGCTAGGACATATTCGGGGAATGAGCAGTTCTTC
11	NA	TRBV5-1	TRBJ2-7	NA	CASKGEYEQYF	TGCGCCAGCAAGGGTGAATACGAGCAGTACTTC
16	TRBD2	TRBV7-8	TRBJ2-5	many	CASSFPRLAGGLTQYF	TGTGCCAGCAGCTTTCCACGACTAGCGGGAGGTTTGACCCAGTACTTC
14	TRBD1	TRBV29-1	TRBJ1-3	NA	CSVEGQYSGNTIYF	TGCAGCGTTGAGGGACAGTACTCTGGAAACACCATATATTTT
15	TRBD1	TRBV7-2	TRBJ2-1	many	CASSPSGTGYNEQFF	TGTGCCAGCAGCCCCTCCGGGACAGGGTACAATGAGCAGTTCTTC
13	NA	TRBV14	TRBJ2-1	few	CASRQTTYNEQFF	TGTGCCAGCAGACAGACTACCTACAATGAGCAGTTCTTC
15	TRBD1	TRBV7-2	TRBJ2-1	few	CASSPDRAAYNEQFF	TGTGCCAGCAGCCCCGACAGGGCTGCCTACAATGAGCAGTTCTTC
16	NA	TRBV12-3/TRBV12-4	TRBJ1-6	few	CASSLVKGRLNSPLHF	TGTGCCAGCAGTTTAGTAAAGGGAAGGCTGAATTCACCCCTCCACTTT
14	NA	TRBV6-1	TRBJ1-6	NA	CASSEIQKNSPLHF	TGTGCCAGCAGTGAAATACAGAAGAATTCACCCCTCCACTTT
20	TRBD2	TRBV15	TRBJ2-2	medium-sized	CATSREAGTSGEGLPGELFF	TGTGCCACCAGCAGAGAAGCGGGGACTAGCGGGGAAGGGCTCCCCGGGGAGCTGTTTTTT